This T cell receptor beta chain was observed in a study of blood T cell repertoires in COVID-19. Study information: Sources were T cells, B-cell-depleted T cells, or PBMCs; the material itself was cDNA or gDNA.

The method was immunoSEQ multiplex PCR; TCRdb's version includes in-frame clones alone and lacks a portion of them. This table has over 150,000 clones, approximately 90% appearing once. This clone turned up a few times. Sequences were obtained from peripheral blood. This clonotype was obtained from a woman aged 60-75 years who had recovered from COVID-19.

CDR3 protein: CASSSGQQINTIYF. The CDR3 DNA follows: TGCGCCAGCAGCTCGGGACAGCAGATAAACACCATATATTTT. The chain has TRBV5-1 and TRBJ1-3; 7 bases align to TRBD1. The CDR3 length is 14 residues. Germline values: CDR1 SGHRS, CDR2 YFSETQ. The junction had 6 bases not matched to a gene; V was cut back by 3 bases and J by 6 bases.